Each of the 10 T cell receptor beta chains below was sequenced from the same sample in a study of shared clonotypes between healthy human individuals. Here immunoSEQ multiplex PCR was the method, and the copy in TCRdb shows in-frame clones only, minus some. The sample has under 1,100,000 clones, roughly 70% seen once. Sequenced: memory CD4+ T cells sorted from blood. As to subset: CD45RA-negative fraction. These receptors came from a man between 18 and 29 years old in good health.

The chain recombines TRBV2 with TRBJ1-1, with a possible D match to TRBD1 (6 bases). This CDR3 is 15 amino acids long. The V and J ends lost 5 bases and 0 bases respectively, with 13 bases between them. CDR1 is SNHLY, CDR2 FYNNEI, per germline. CDR3 DNA sequence: TGTGCCAGCAGTAAGGGACAAATTATGAACACTGAAGCTTTCTTT. Amino acids: CASSKGQIMNTEAFF. Full variable domain (remainder filled in from reference TRBV2 and TRBJ1-1): EPEVTQTPSHQVTQMGQEVILRCVPISNHLYFYWYRQILGQKVEFLVSFYNNEISEKSEIFDDQFSVERPDGSNFTLKIRSTKLEDSAMYFCASSKGQIMNTEAFFGQGTRLTVV.

The J gene is TRBJ1-2, the V gene TRBV4-2; perhaps TRBD1 as D (5 bases). The germline gives CDR1 LGHNA, CDR2 YNFKEQ. V shed 1 base and J shed 4 bases, with 16 bases lying between them. There are 16 residues in the CDR3. The CDR3 DNA reads as TGTGCCAGCAGCCAAGGGCTCCAGGGCTCCGTCTATGGCTACACCTTC. Its protein product is CASSQGLQGSVYGYTF.

The rearrangement uses TRBV6-1 and TRBJ2-7, with 7 bases aligning to TRBD2. CDR3 length: 14 residues. The V gene's germline CDR1 is MNHNS and CDR2 SASEGT. With V trimmed by 3 bases and J by 7 bases, 9 bases remained unmatched. CDR3 DNA: TGTGCCAGCAGTGATTATGGCGGGAGCCGGGAGCAGTACTTC. Translated, it gives CASSDYGGSREQYF.

The rearrangement uses TRBV5-6 and TRBJ1-5, with D uncertain. Trimming left V 4 bases short and J 0 bases short, with 14 bases between. CDR1 and CDR2 from the germline V gene are SGHDT and YYEEEE. CDR3 length equals 16 residues. The CDR3 reads CASSKGPVYSNQPQHF. CDR3 nucleotide sequence: TGTGCCAGCAGCAAAGGGCCAGTCTATAGCAATCAGCCCCAGCATTTT.

This clone is a singleton in its sample. The chain employs TRBV28 and TRBJ1-1, with unresolved D. The germline V gene encodes CDR1 MDHEN and CDR2 SYDVKM. Trimming took off 6 bases at V and 0 bases at J, with 11 bases between the two ends. The CDR3 contains 14 residues. The chain's CDR3 is CASSPLVVNTEAFF. CDR3 coding DNA: TGTGCCAGCAGCCCCCTGGTTGTGAACACTGAAGCTTTCTTT.

V usage is TRBV4-1 and J usage is TRBJ2-7; 7 nucleotides align to TRBD1. The CDR3 contains 16 residues. Germline V CDR1 and CDR2: MGHRA, YSYEKL. J lost 0 bases, V lost 3 bases, and 8 bases had no gene match. The CDR3 loop is CASSHSGTAISYEQYF. In DNA, the CDR3 is TGCGCCAGCAGCCATTCCGGGACAGCGATCTCCTACGAGCAGTACTTC.

J is TRBJ2-5 and V is TRBV18, with no clear D. V was shortened by 2 bases and J by 1 base, with 11 bases between the two germline ends. Per the germline V gene, CDR1 is KGHSH and CDR2 is LQKENI. The length of the CDR3 is 15 residues. The DNA for the CDR3 is TGTGCCAGCTCACCATCCCCGGGTCCCCAAGAGACCCAGTACTTC. Translation gives CASSPSPGPQETQYF.

This clone was seen a handful of times. The gene calls are TRBV28 and TRBJ1-2; tentative D call: TRBD1 (5 bases). V was trimmed by 3 bases and J by 4 bases, leaving 9 bases between them. Germline values: CDR1 MDHEN, CDR2 SYDVKM. CDR3 length: 13 amino acids. CDR3 nucleotide sequence: TGTGCCAGCAGTTTTACAGGACGCTATGGCTACACCTTC. Translation gives CASSFTGRYGYTF.

The chain recombines TRBV6-5 with TRBJ2-2; perhaps TRBD2 as D (6 bases). The CDR3 runs to 15 residues. V shed 4 bases and J shed 8 bases, with 17 bases lying between them. Germline-derived CDR1 and CDR2 are MNHEY and SVGAGI. The DNA of the CDR3 is TGTGCCAGCAGTTTACTAGGCGGGAATGCAGGGGAGCTGTTTTTT. It specifies CASSLLGGNAGELFF.

This clone was observed a handful of times. This rearrangement joins TRBV13 to TRBJ2-5, with D possibly called TRBD1 or TRBD2 (6 bases each). The CDR3 is made up of 16 amino acids. Germline CDR1 and CDR2: PRHDT and FYEKMQ (reference sequence). Trimming removed 0 bases from V and 5 bases from J, with 16 bases in between. CDR3 in DNA: TGTGCCAGCAGCTTAGGTCGGGGGCGGCCCGGGGAGACCCAGTACTTC. Translated: CASSLGRGRPGETQYF.